Listed below are T cell receptor beta chains from one sample, sequenced in a study of radiation and T cells in renal cell carcinoma. TCRdb keeps only in-frame clones here, not all; method: immunoSEQ multiplex PCR. The sample holds about 130,000 clones, about four fifths seen once. The sequencing here drew on blood, taken from a patient whose treatment included radiotherapy and nephrectomy. The receptors were sampled from a woman aged 55-75 years with renal cell carcinoma. CDR3s include the opening cysteine and the closing phenylalanine or tryptophan. D genes are given only for firm matches. The listing skips clone size in some rows; elsewhere it reads once, few, many or a size class.

d_gene,v_gene,abundance,j_gene,CDR3nt,CDR3aa
NA,TRBV7-2,NA,TRBJ1-4,TGTGCCAGCAGCTTTGACCCCGGACTGAATGAAAAACTGTTTTTT,CASSFDPGLNEKLFF
TRBD2,TRBV4-2,NA,TRBJ2-7,TGTGCCAGCAGCTCGGGACTAGCGGGGGGTTACGAGCAGTACTTC,CASSSGLAGGYEQYF
NA,TRBV29-1,NA,TRBJ1-1,TGCAGCGTTGGAGGGGGGAACACTGAAGCTTTCTTT,CSVGGGNTEAFF
NA,TRBV19,NA,TRBJ1-5,TGTGCCAGTAGTATAGAGCAGTTTAGATTGGATCAGCCCCAGCATTTT,CASSIEQFRLDQPQHF
NA,TRBV10-3,NA,TRBJ2-2,TGTGCCATCAGTGAGTCCGGCGGGACCACCGGGGAGCTGTTTTTT,CAISESGGTTGELFF
TRBD1,TRBV6-5,NA,TRBJ1-1,TGTGCCAGCAGCGCCGGGACAGGGGGGACTGAAGCTTTCTTT,CASSAGTGGTEAFF
TRBD1,TRBV6-1,NA,TRBJ2-2,TGTGCCAGCAGCCCCACAGGGGGCCCCGGGGAGCTGTTTTTT,CASSPTGGPGELFF
NA,TRBV13,NA,TRBJ2-5,TGTGCCAGCAGCTTAGGGGGTGAGCAGTACTTC,CASSLGGEQYF
NA,TRBV6-1,NA,TRBJ1-2,TGTGCCAGCAGTGACGGGCCTCTGTCTTATGGCTACACCTTC,CASSDGPLSYGYTF
TRBD1,TRBV29-1,NA,TRBJ1-4,TGCAGCGTTCGGGACAGTCTTAATGAAAAACTGTTTTTT,CSVRDSLNEKLFF
TRBD1,TRBV18,NA,TRBJ2-3,TGTGCCAGCTCACCTACTGGGACAGGTGAGAGTACGCAGTATTTT,CASSPTGTGESTQYF
TRBD1,TRBV27,NA,TRBJ2-1,TGTGCCAGCAGACGGACAGGGCCTTCCTACAATGAGCAGTTCTTC,CASRRTGPSYNEQFF
TRBD1,TRBV6-5,NA,TRBJ2-2,TGTGCCAGCAGTTACTCTTGGCAGGGGGCGGGCGGGGAGCTGTTTTTT,CASSYSWQGAGGELFF
NA,TRBV29-1,many,TRBJ1-1,TGCAGCGTCGTGAGTAACACTGAAGCTTTCTTT,CSVVSNTEAFF
NA,TRBV19,once,TRBJ2-3,TGTGCCAGTAGCCCTATACACCTTGGAACAGATACGCAGTATTTT,CASSPIHLGTDTQYF
NA,TRBV7-2,few,TRBJ2-7,TGTGCCAGCAGCCCGAGATCGGACGGGGGCTACGAGCAGTACTTC,CASSPRSDGGYEQYF
TRBD1,TRBV5-5,NA,TRBJ2-3,TGTGCCAGCAGCTTGGAACAGGGGGATACGCAGTATTTT,CASSLEQGDTQYF
NA,TRBV10-3,NA,TRBJ1-1,TGTGCCATCAGTGAGTCCCTGCGGTCGGGAAACACTGAAGCTTTCTTT,CAISESLRSGNTEAFF
NA,TRBV6-6,NA,TRBJ1-2,TGTGCCAGCAGCCTTAAGGCTGTTAACTATGGCTACACCTTC,CASSLKAVNYGYTF
NA,TRBV6-6,NA,TRBJ1-1,TGTGCCAGCAGCCCCGGAGGGGGAAAGAACACTGAAGCTTTCTTT,CASSPGGGKNTEAFF
NA,TRBV5-1,NA,TRBJ1-1,TGCGCCAGCAGCTTGGGGGGTCCCACTGAAGCTTTCTTT,CASSLGGPTEAFF
TRBD1,TRBV9,NA,TRBJ2-3,TGTGCCAGCAGCGTCGGGACAGGGGGCGAACATACGCAGTATTTT,CASSVGTGGEHTQYF
TRBD2,TRBV27,NA,TRBJ2-7,TGTGCCAGCAGCCTTCCCAGCGGGAGGCAGTACTTC,CASSLPSGRQYF
NA,TRBV7-3,NA,TRBJ1-1,TGTGCCAGCAGCTTAACAAGGGGTAACGACGTTGAAGCTTTCTTT,CASSLTRGNDVEAFF
TRBD1,TRBV6-4,NA,TRBJ2-7,TGTGCCAGCAGGATCGGACAGGGCCCCTACGAGCAGTACTTC,CASRIGQGPYEQYF
NA,TRBV27,NA,TRBJ2-7,TGTGCCAGCAGCTGGGGACACTCTGCCGAGCAGTACTTC,CASSWGHSAEQYF
TRBD1,TRBV6-5,NA,TRBJ1-4,TGTGCCAGATCCGGAGGGACAGATTATGAAAAACTGTTTTTT,CARSGGTDYEKLFF
NA,TRBV20-1,NA,TRBJ1-2,TGCAGTTCGACCCCTAACTATGGCTACACCTTC,CSSTPNYGYTF
NA,TRBV18,NA,TRBJ2-6,TGTGCCAGCTCAATGATAACTAGCTATGACCCTGGGGCCAACGTCCTGACTTTC,CASSMITSYDPGANVLTF
NA,TRBV9,NA,TRBJ1-4,TGTGCCAGCAGCCAAGATCGGGCTAATGAAAAACTGTTTTTT,CASSQDRANEKLFF
TRBD1,TRBV5-1,NA,TRBJ1-2,TGCGCCAGCAGCTTCGACAGGGATGGCTACACCTTC,CASSFDRDGYTF
NA,TRBV4-2,NA,TRBJ1-2,TGTGCCAGCAGCCAAGAGGCAGGAACTGGCTATGGCTACACCTTC,CASSQEAGTGYGYTF
NA,TRBV19,few,TRBJ2-3,TGTGCCAGTAGTATTTCGGATACGCAGTATTTT,CASSISDTQYF
NA,TRBV5-6,NA,TRBJ1-3,TGTGCCAGCAGCTTCGGAACGGGAAGCTCTGGAAACACCATATATTTT,CASSFGTGSSGNTIYF
TRBD1,TRBV6-6,NA,TRBJ1-1,TGTGCCAGTCGACAGGGGGCGTCTGAAGCTTTCTTT,CASRQGASEAFF
NA,TRBV6-5,once,TRBJ2-5,TGTGCCAGCAGTTACAATCGACAGGACTTGAAAGAGACCCAGTACTTC,CASSYNRQDLKETQYF
NA,TRBV18,few,TRBJ2-5,TGTGCCAGCTCGGAATATAAGAGTCGGACCCAGTACTTC,CASSEYKSRTQYF
NA,TRBV10-3,NA,TRBJ1-5,TGTGCCATCAGTGGTACCGGGACCAAAGAGCCCCAGCATTTT,CAISGTGTKEPQHF
NA,TRBV19,once,TRBJ2-3,TGTGCCAGTAGTATAGGGATTGGGAGAGCTGATACGCAGTATTTT,CASSIGIGRADTQYF
NA,TRBV13,NA,TRBJ2-7,TGTGCCAGCAGCTCGGACGGACCCTACGAGCAGTACTTC,CASSSDGPYEQYF
NA,TRBV9,NA,TRBJ2-1,TGTGCCAGCAGCGTAGCAGATGGAAATGAGCAGTTCTTC,CASSVADGNEQFF
NA,TRBV29-1,NA,TRBJ2-7,TGCAGCGCCTCTCGTCCCCCATCCTACGAGCAGTACTTC,CSASRPPSYEQYF
NA,TRBV7-2,NA,TRBJ1-2,TGTGCCAGCAGCCCCCCCGGATCGTTCTATGGCTACACCTTC,CASSPPGSFYGYTF
NA,TRBV7-9,NA,TRBJ1-1,TGTGCCAGCAGCTTTGCGGGGGCAGACGCTGAAGCTTTCTTT,CASSFAGADAEAFF
NA,TRBV5-4,NA,TRBJ1-2,TGTGCCAGCAGCCCCCTGGGAGGGATTAACTATGGCTACACCTTC,CASSPLGGINYGYTF
NA,TRBV28,NA,TRBJ2-3,TGTGCCGGAACTAGCACAGATACGCAGTATTTT,CAGTSTDTQYF
NA,TRBV7-3,NA,TRBJ2-5,TGTGCCAGCAGCTTAAGTGCGAACCAAGAGACCCAGTACTTC,CASSLSANQETQYF
TRBD1,TRBV4-1,NA,TRBJ2-7,TGCGCCAGCAGCCCAGGACAGGTATCCTACGAGCAGTACTTC,CASSPGQVSYEQYF
NA,TRBV5-8,NA,TRBJ1-2,TGTGCCAGCAGCTTGCGCCCGGCACTATATGGCTACACCTTC,CASSLRPALYGYTF
NA,TRBV4-2,once,TRBJ2-7,TGTGCCAGCAGCCAAGACCGTGAGCAGTACTTC,CASSQDREQYF